The sequence of this TCR beta chain was determined in a study of blood T cell repertoires in COVID-19. This table comes from immunoSEQ multiplex PCR, and its TCRdb copy is limited to in-frame clones, with some not included. Among about 270,000 clones listed, 86% were seen once. V gave up 4 bases and J gave up 1 base, with 10 bases separating them. In germline, CDR1 is SQVTM, CDR2 ANQGSEA. The CDR3 covers 13 residues. This sequence joins TRBV29-1 and TRBJ1-1; possibly TRBD1 for D (5 bases). The sample consisted of PBMCs or T cells enriched from blood (not recorded which). The sequence derives from a woman aged 18-30 years who had recovered from COVID-19. The CDR3: CSVVYRTNTEAFF. The CDR3 coding sequence is TGCAGCGTTGTTTACAGGACGAACACTGAAGCTTTCTTT. Using reference TRBV29-1 and TRBJ1-1 for the parts outside the CDR3, the full variable domain is SAVISQKPSRDICQRGTSLTIQCQVDSQVTMMFWYRQQPGQSLTLIATANQGSEATYESGFVIDKFPISRPNLTFSTLTVSNMSPEDSSIYLCSVVYRTNTEAFFGQGTRLTVV.